This TCR beta chain originates from a study of blood T cells in healthy people across ages. This clonotype was recorded only once. The germline V gene encodes CDR1 DFQATT and CDR2 SNEGSKA (reference sequence). The trim removed 6 bases at V and 0 bases at J, leaving 10 bases unmatched. The CDR3 is made up of 16 amino acids. Using a J-beta primer mix together with a sample-barcoded 5' primer, a second PCR was run for about 6 to 12 cycles. TCRdb redid the calling of the 5' RACE reads with MiXCR, one entry per CDR3 protein. The profile shows 650,000 to 700,000 distinct CDR3 sequences, 52% of them singletons.

The sample was blood. This clonotype was sampled from a woman older than 75 in good health. The rearrangement uses TRBV20-1 and TRBJ1-5; 8 bases are shared with TRBD1. The CDR3 reads CSAASQGVDSNQPQHF. The CDR3 nucleotides read TGCAGTGCCGCCTCACAGGGGGTCGATAGCAATCAGCCCCAGCATTTT.